What follows are 7 T cell receptor beta chains derived from one specimen sequenced in a study of blood T cell repertoires in COVID-19. Generated by immunoSEQ multiplex PCR, the TCRdb table keeps only in-frame clones and is missing some. This sample carries 120,000 to 150,000 clones, around 84% of them seen once, and the ten largest clones take around 5%. Sequencing input: peripheral blood. The receptor source for this set is a woman aged 50 to 60 with acute or convalescent COVID-19.

This rearrangement joins TRBV9 to TRBJ1-6; 8 nucleotides agree with TRBD1. The CDR3 sequence is 15 residues long. Germline-derived CDR1 and CDR2 are SGDLS and YYNGEE. The V gene end was trimmed by 4 bases and the J gene end by 5 bases; junction bases not matched to a gene: 5. As DNA, the CDR3 is TGTGCCAGCAGCCAGGGGACAGGACATAATTCACCCCTCCACTTT. Its translation is CASSQGTGHNSPLHF.

This clone was seen a handful of times. The chain carries TRBV3-1 (or the pseudogene TRBV3-2) and TRBJ2-7; 8 nucleotides agree with TRBD1. The CDR3 runs 15 residues. Germline loops: CDR1 LGHDT, CDR2 YNNKEL (reference sequence). V was pared by 1 base and J by 6 bases, with 8 bases of the junction left unmatched. The CDR3 nucleotides are TGTGCCAGCAGCCAAGGGACAGGGCGCCCTTGCGAGCAGTACTTC. Translating gives CASSQGTGRPCEQYF.

The V call is TRBV6-2 or TRBV6-3, the J call TRBJ2-1, with TRBD2 matching 9 bases. Germline loops: CDR1 MNHEY, CDR2 SVGEGT. V shed 5 bases and J 4 bases; nucleotides not matched to a gene: 9. The CDR3 covers 16 residues. The CDR3 sequence is CASSPLAGETYNEQFF. The CDR3 bases are TGTGCCAGCAGTCCGTTAGCGGGGGAGACATACAATGAGCAGTTCTTC.

V usage is TRBV5-1 and J usage is TRBJ2-1; TRBD2 might be the D (6 bases). The CDR3 extends over 15 amino acids. V was trimmed by 0 bases and J by 2 bases, leaving 9 bases between them. CDR1 is SGHRS, CDR2 YFSETQ, per germline. CDR3 in amino acids: CASSLGAGTYNEQFF. CDR3 DNA sequence: TGCGCCAGCAGCTTGGGGGCGGGGACCTACAATGAGCAGTTCTTC.

This clone was counted once. The chain links TRBV6-4 to TRBJ1-6; 9 nucleotides align to TRBD1. With 7 bases clipped from V and 7 bases from J, the junction kept 8 bases outside the gene matches. Germline assignment: CDR1 MRHNA and CDR2 SNTAGT. The CDR3 has 15 residues. CDR3 in amino acids: CASTQDRGVNSPLHF. For the CDR3, the DNA is TGTGCCAGCACCCAGGACAGGGGAGTGAATTCACCCCTCCACTTT.

The chain links TRBV19 to TRBJ2-5; 8 nucleotides agree with TRBD2. Per germline, CDR1 LNHDA and CDR2 SQIVND (reference sequence). This CDR3 spans 13 amino acids. Trimming took 5 bases from V and 5 from J; bases not matched to a gene: 4. The CDR3 coding sequence is TGTGCCAGTAGTGGCGGGGGGCGGGAGACCCAGTACTTC. This encodes CASSGGGRETQYF.

The chain has TRBV7-9 and TRBJ1-5; D is unresolved. V dropped 5 bases and J dropped 0 bases, with 11 bases sitting between them. The germline V gene encodes CDR1 SEHNR and CDR2 FQNEAQ (reference sequence). The length of the CDR3 is 15 residues. The CDR3 region has the DNA TGTGCCAGCAGCCCGTCCGGAGCTAGCAATCAGCCCCAGCATTTT. This translates into CASSPSGASNQPQHF.